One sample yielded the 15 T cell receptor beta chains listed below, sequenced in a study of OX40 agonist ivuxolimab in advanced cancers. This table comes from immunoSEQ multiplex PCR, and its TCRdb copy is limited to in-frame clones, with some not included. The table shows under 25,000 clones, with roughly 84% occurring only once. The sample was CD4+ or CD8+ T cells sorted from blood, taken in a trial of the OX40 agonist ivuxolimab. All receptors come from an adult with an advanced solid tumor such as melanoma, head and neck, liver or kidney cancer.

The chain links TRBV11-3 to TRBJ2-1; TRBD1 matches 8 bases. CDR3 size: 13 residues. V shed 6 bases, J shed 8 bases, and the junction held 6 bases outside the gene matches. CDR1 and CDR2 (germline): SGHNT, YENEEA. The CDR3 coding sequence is TGTGCCAGCAGGATGGACAGGGATGATGAGCAGTTCTTC. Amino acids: CASRMDRDDEQFF.

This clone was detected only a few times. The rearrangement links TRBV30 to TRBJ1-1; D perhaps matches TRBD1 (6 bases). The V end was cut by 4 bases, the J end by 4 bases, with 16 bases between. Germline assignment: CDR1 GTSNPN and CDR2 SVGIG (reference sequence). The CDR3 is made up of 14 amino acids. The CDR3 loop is CAWTGQPYFTEAFF. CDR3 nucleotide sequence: TGTGCCTGGACTGGACAGCCTTATTTCACTGAAGCTTTCTTT.

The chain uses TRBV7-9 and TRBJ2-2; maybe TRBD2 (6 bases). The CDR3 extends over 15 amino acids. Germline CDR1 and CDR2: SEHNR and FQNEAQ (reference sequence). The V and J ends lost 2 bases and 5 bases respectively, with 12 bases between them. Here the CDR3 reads CASSLSFGLTGELFF. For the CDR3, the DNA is TGTGCCAGCAGCTTATCCTTCGGACTAACCGGGGAGCTGTTTTTT.

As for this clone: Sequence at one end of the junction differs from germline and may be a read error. The CDR3 sequence is CASSQRLAGGQNGQFF. The CDR3 bases are TGTGCCAGCAGCCAACGACTAGCGGGAGGACAAAATGGGCAGTTCTTC. V gene TRBV11-2 combines with J gene TRBJ2-1; 13 bases map to TRBD2. The CDR3 length is 16 residues. Germline CDR1 SGHAT, CDR2 FQNNGV. Combining the CDR3 with reference TRBV11-2 and TRBJ2-1 gives the whole variable domain EAGVAQSPRYKIIEKRQSVAFWCNPISGHATLYWYQQILGQGPKLLIQFQNNGVVDDSQLPKDRFSAERLKGVDSTLKIQPAKLEDSAVYLCASSQRLAGGQNGQFFGPGTRLTVL.

CDR3 DNA: TGTGCCAGCAGCGTGGGCCCTAGCGGGAAAAGCTCCTACGAGCAGTACTTC. Translation gives CASSVGPSGKSSYEQYF. The chain recombines TRBV9 with TRBJ2-7; the match to TRBD2 covers 9 bases. The CDR3 loop spans 17 amino acids. Germline values: CDR1 SGDLS, CDR2 YYNGEE. J gave up 0 bases and V 2 bases, and 9 bases lay outside the gene matches.

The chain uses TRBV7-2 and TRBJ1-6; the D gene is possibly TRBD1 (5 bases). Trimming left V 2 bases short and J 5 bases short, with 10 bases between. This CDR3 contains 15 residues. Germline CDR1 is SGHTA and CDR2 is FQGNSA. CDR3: CASSLRQGNNSPLHF. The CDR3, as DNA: TGTGCCAGCAGCTTAAGGCAGGGCAATAATTCACCCCTCCACTTT.

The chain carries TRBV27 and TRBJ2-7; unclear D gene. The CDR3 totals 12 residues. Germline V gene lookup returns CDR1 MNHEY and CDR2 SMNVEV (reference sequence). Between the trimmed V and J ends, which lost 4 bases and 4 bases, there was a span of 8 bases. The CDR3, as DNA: TGTGCCAGCAGTTACCTCCAATACGAGCAGTACTTC. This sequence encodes CASSYLQYEQYF.

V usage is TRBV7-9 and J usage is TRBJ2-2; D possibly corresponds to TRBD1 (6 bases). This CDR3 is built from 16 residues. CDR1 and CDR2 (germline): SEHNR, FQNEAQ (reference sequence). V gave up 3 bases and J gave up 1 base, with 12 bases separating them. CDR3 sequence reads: CASSFPGTKNTGELFF. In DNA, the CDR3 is TGTGCCAGCAGCTTCCCCGGGACAAAGAACACCGGGGAGCTGTTTTTT.

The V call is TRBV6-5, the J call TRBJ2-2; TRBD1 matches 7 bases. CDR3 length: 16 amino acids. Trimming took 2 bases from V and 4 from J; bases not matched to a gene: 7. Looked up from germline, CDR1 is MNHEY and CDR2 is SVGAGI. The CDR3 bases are TGTGCCAGCAGTTACGACAGGGAGTCGGGCACCGGGGAGCTGTTTTTT. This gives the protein CASSYDRESGTGELFF.

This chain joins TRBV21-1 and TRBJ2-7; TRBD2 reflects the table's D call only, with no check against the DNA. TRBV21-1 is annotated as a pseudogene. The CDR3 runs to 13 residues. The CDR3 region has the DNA TGTGCCAGCAGGGGACTGAGATCCTACGAGCAGTACTTC. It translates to CASRGLRSYEQYF.

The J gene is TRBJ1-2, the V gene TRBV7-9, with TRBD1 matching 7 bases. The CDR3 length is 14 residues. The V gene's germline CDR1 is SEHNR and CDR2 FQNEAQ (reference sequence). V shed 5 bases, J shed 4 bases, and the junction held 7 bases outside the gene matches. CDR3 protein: CASSAAGGAYGYTF. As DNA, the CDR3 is TGTGCCAGCAGCGCTGCAGGGGGGGCCTATGGCTACACCTTC.

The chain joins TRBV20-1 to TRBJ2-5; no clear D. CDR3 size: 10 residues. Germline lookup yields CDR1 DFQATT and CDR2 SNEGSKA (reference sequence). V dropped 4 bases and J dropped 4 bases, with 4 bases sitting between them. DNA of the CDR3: TGCAGTGCTACTGGAGAGACCCAGTACTTC. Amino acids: CSATGETQYF.

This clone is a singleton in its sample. DNA of the CDR3: TGTGCCTGGAGTGTACTGGCTAGCGGCGCTAGGGAGCAGTACTTC. This gives the protein CAWSVLASGAREQYF. The chain combines TRBV30 with TRBJ2-5; TRBD2 matches at 7 bases. Looked up from germline, CDR1 is GTSNPN and CDR2 is SVGIG (reference sequence). The CDR3 has 15 residues. The V gene end was trimmed by 0 bases and the J gene end by 11 bases; junction bases not matched to a gene: 15. The full variable domain, completed using reference TRBV30 and TRBJ2-5, is SQTIHQWPATLVQPVGSPLSLECTVEGTSNPNLYWYRQAAGRGLQLLFYSVGIGQISSEVPQNLSASRPQDRQFILSSKKLLLSDSGFYLCAWSVLASGAREQYFGPGTRLLVL.

CDR3 protein: CASSRSGTSYGYTF. CDR3 nucleotides: TGTGCCAGCAGCCGTTCCGGGACAAGCTATGGCTACACCTTC. This rearrangement joins TRBV27 to TRBJ1-2; D possibly corresponds to TRBD1 (6 bases). Deletions cut 6 bases from V and 4 bases from J, with 15 bases between. CDR3 size: 14 residues. Germline lookup yields CDR1 MNHEY and CDR2 SMNVEV (reference sequence).

This chain's CDR3 is CASSFGTSGFGTQYF. CDR3 sequence (DNA): TGTGCCAGCAGTTTTGGGACTAGCGGTTTTGGGACCCAGTACTTC. The rearrangement links TRBV28 to TRBJ2-5; 11 bases are a match to TRBD2. V trimming: 3 bases; J trimming: 7 bases; junction bases outside the gene matches: 7. The CDR3 is made up of 15 amino acids. The germline V gene has CDR1 MDHEN and CDR2 SYDVKM.